These 22 T cell receptor beta chains were all obtained from the same sample, sequenced in a study of graft-versus-host responses after intestinal transplantation (dated by TCRdb to the early 2020s). The library was prepared using the immunoSEQ multiplex PCR assay. Entries here come from immuneACCESS through TCRdb and include only in-frame sequences with V and J called. Some clones fail to appear in such tables; in the studies checked, an unresolved V gene covers under half of the shortfall, and the cause of the remainder is unknown. Here the sample has 20,000 to 25,000 clones; 30% to 40% occur a single time. The ten largest make up about 9% of the sample. Interpreted using the paper, the time point label stands for: cells obtained before transplantation from donor or recipient. Mixed lymphocyte reactions plated some 200,000 CFSE-labeled pre-transplant responders with some 200,000 irradiated violet-dye-labeled stimulators and were cultured for 6 days.

The sequenced sample was alloreactive CD8+ T cells from a mixed lymphocyte reaction culture, obtained before intestinal transplant. The sample's cell subset or site, from its label and the paper: CFSE-low proliferating T cells sorted from approximately six-day pre-transplant mixed lymphocyte reaction (GvH or HvG direction). All receptors derive from a human patient who received an intestinal transplant.

The chain uses TRBV4-3 and TRBJ2-7; 10 bases line up with TRBD1. The CDR3 spans 16 residues. Trimming removed 7 bases from V and 4 bases from J; junction bases left unmatched: 13. Per the germline V gene, CDR1 is LGHNA and CDR2 is YSLEER. CDR3 nucleotides: TGCGCCAGCATGGGTCCCGGGACAGGGGAGTTTTACGAGCAGTACTTC. Protein sequence: CASMGPGTGEFYEQYF.

CDR3 amino acids: CASSPREGVQTQYF. The CDR3 nucleotides read TGTGCCAGCAGCCCCCGAGAGGGGGTGCAGACCCAGTACTTC. This sequence joins TRBV7-3 and TRBJ2-5; tentatively, D is TRBD1 (6 bases). CDR1 and CDR2 from the germline V gene are SGHTA and FQGTGA. CDR3 length equals 14 residues. V was shortened by 5 bases and J by 6 bases, with 16 bases between the two germline ends.

The V and J genes are TRBV7-9 and TRBJ2-1; the D call may be TRBD1 or TRBD2 (5 bases each). Per germline, CDR1 SEHNR and CDR2 FQNEAQ (reference sequence). The CDR3 extends over 13 amino acids. Trimming took off 5 bases at V and 6 bases at J, with 11 bases between the two ends. CDR3 sequence (DNA): TGTGCCAGCAGCCCTGCAGGGAGCAATGAGCAGTTCTTC. Its translation is CASSPAGSNEQFF. Filled out from reference TRBV7-9 and TRBJ2-1, the complete variable domain reads DTGVSQNPRHKITKRGQNVTFRCDPISEHNRLYWYRQTLGQGPEFLTYFQNEAQLEKSRLLSDRFSAERPKGSFSTLEIQRTEQGDSAMYLCASSPAGSNEQFFGPGTRLTVL.

This clone occurred a few times. V and J are TRBV19 and TRBJ2-1; TRBD2 matches 12 bases. V was clipped by 3 bases and J by 8 bases; unmatched bases: 2. The CDR3 loop spans 14 amino acids. Germline CDR1 is LNHDA and CDR2 is SQIVND (reference sequence). The DNA for the CDR3 is TGTGCCAGTAGTATCCTAGCGGGAGGGGATGAGCAGTTCTTC. It is translated as CASSILAGGDEQFF.

The chain recombines TRBV11-2 with TRBJ2-7; tentative D call: TRBD2 (5 bases). Germline CDR1 and CDR2: SGHAT and FQNNGV. The V and J ends lost 1 base and 6 bases respectively, with 16 bases between them. CDR3 length: 15 residues. The CDR3 region is CASSLGLVGVVEQYF. The DNA of the CDR3 is TGTGCCAGCAGCTTAGGGCTAGTCGGGGTTGTCGAGCAGTACTTC.

Within the sample, this clone is medium-sized. The chain uses TRBV4-1 and TRBJ1-3; no definite D call. Trimming cost V 4 bases and J 11 bases, with 15 bases left between them. Germline loops: CDR1 MGHRA, CDR2 YSYEKL. The CDR3 has 13 amino acids. The DNA for the CDR3 is TGCGCCAGCAGCCTGGCTAAGGCCCGGGCCATATATTTT. Translating it yields CASSLAKARAIYF.

The V call is TRBV4-2, the J call TRBJ2-3; TRBD2 matches 9 bases. CDR1 LGHNA and CDR2 YNFKEQ come from the germline V gene. With V trimmed by 1 base and J by 0 bases, 8 bases remained unmatched. CDR3 length equals 18 residues. CDR3 region: CASSQVLAGTPSTDTQYF. The CDR3 DNA reads as TGTGCCAGCAGCCAAGTTCTAGCGGGAACCCCTAGCACAGATACGCAGTATTTT.

The genes are TRBV10-2 and TRBJ2-7; TRBD1 matches 11 bases. CDR3 size: 13 residues. J was trimmed by 5 bases and V by 7 bases; bases with no gene match: 4. Germline V gives CDR1 WSHSY, CDR2 SAAADI. The CDR3 coding sequence is TGCGCCAGCACGTGGACAGGGGGCGACGAGCAGTACTTC. It specifies CASTWTGGDEQYF.

This clone was seen a handful of times. The rearrangement uses TRBV7-2 and TRBJ2-7, with TRBD1 matching over 8 bases. The CDR3 spans 13 residues. The V gene end was trimmed by 3 bases and the J gene end by 3 bases; junction bases not matched to a gene: 1. CDR1 and CDR2 from the germline V gene are SGHTA and FQGNSA. In DNA, the CDR3 is TGTGCCAGCAGCTTTGGGACAGGCTACGAGCAGTACTTC. Translating it yields CASSFGTGYEQYF.

The chain employs TRBV11-1 and TRBJ2-1; weak D call: TRBD2 (5 bases). In germline, CDR1 is SGHAT, CDR2 FQDESV (reference sequence). Trimming shortened V by 4 bases and J by 6 bases, and 19 bases separated the two germline ends. The CDR3 runs to 16 residues. CDR3 in amino acids: CASSSGGSGKGNEQFF. The CDR3 DNA is TGTGCCAGCAGCTCCGGCGGTTCGGGGAAAGGCAATGAGCAGTTCTTC.

CDR3 protein: CSVVAPRLETQYF. The CDR3 region has the DNA TGCAGCGTTGTCGCTCCGCGGCTCGAGACCCAGTACTTC. V usage is TRBV29-1 and J usage is TRBJ2-5; D uncertain. V was cut by 4 bases and J by 5 bases, with 14 bases left in between. The CDR3 contains 13 residues. The germline V gene has CDR1 SQVTM and CDR2 ANQGSEA.

The J gene is TRBJ2-7, the V gene TRBV7-9; D gene ambiguous. This CDR3 has 13 amino acids. V was shortened by 5 bases and J by 0 bases, with 8 bases between the two germline ends. The germline V gene has CDR1 SEHNR and CDR2 FQNEAQ (reference sequence). CDR3 nucleotide sequence: TGTGCCAGCAGCCCCAGTTACTCCTACGAGCAGTACTTC. Protein product: CASSPSYSYEQYF.

The gene calls are TRBV5-1 and TRBJ1-1; maybe TRBD1 (6 bases). Germline loops: CDR1 SGHRS, CDR2 YFSETQ. The CDR3 runs to 12 residues. V lost 0 bases and J 6 bases, leaving 6 bases between the germline ends. The CDR3 sequence: CASSLEGAEAFF. Written as DNA, the CDR3 is TGCGCCAGCAGCTTGGAGGGGGCTGAAGCTTTCTTT.

There are a few counts of this clone. This chain uses TRBV6-5 with TRBJ2-3; D not certain. Germline V gene lookup returns CDR1 MNHEY and CDR2 SVGAGI. Trimming removed 2 bases at V and 0 bases at J, with 9 bases between. The CDR3 runs 15 residues. CDR3 nucleotides: TGTGCCAGCAGTTACAGTATTTCTAGCACAGATACGCAGTATTTT. It yields the protein CASSYSISSTDTQYF.

The chain uses TRBV6-6 and TRBJ2-7, with 8 bases aligning to TRBD2. V shed 5 bases, J shed 3 bases, and the junction held 6 bases outside the gene matches. Germline assignment: CDR1 MNHNY and CDR2 SVGAGI (reference sequence). This CDR3 is 14 amino acids long. CDR3 DNA sequence: TGTGCCAGCAGTGGTAGCGGGGCCGGCTACGAGCAGTACTTC. It encodes CASSGSGAGYEQYF.

This clone was observed a handful of times. The rearrangement links TRBV4-1 to TRBJ2-7; unclear D gene. CDR1 is MGHRA, CDR2 YSYEKL, per germline. The CDR3 loop spans 15 amino acids. V was trimmed by 4 bases and J by 0 bases, leaving 13 bases between them. CDR3 residues: CASSLNSESSYEQYF. Here the CDR3 DNA reads TGCGCCAGCAGCCTTAACAGTGAGAGCTCCTACGAGCAGTACTTC.

This clone ranks as medium-sized (0.01 to 0.1%). The chain carries TRBV7-9 and TRBJ2-7; tentative D call: TRBD1 (6 bases). The germline V gene has CDR1 SEHNR and CDR2 FQNEAQ (reference sequence). Trimming pared 6 bases from V and 6 bases from J, leaving 12 bases between. This CDR3 spans 12 amino acids. The CDR3 region is CASSQGTGEQYF. The DNA for the CDR3 is TGTGCCAGCAGTCAGGGGACCGGCGAGCAGTACTTC.

This clone has a single count. The chain carries TRBV6-5 and TRBJ2-1, with D possibly matching TRBD2 (6 bases). Trimming shortened V by 10 bases and J by 0 bases, and 13 bases separated the two germline ends. Germline V lookup: CDR1 MNHEY, CDR2 SVGAGI. The CDR3 is 14 amino acids. For the CDR3, the DNA is TGTGCCACCCAACCTAGCGCCTCCTACAATGAGCAGTTCTTC. It specifies CATQPSASYNEQFF.

About this clone itself: Compared with germline, one end of the junction differs, possibly owing to a read error. Within the sample, other DNA sequences also encode this same CDR3. The V gene is TRBV27, the J gene TRBJ2-1; no clear D. The CDR3 totals 13 residues. Germline V lookup: CDR1 MNHEY, CDR2 SMNVEV (reference sequence). Written as DNA, the CDR3 is TGTGCCAGTAGTTTAAGTGCGGCGAATGAGCAGTTCTTC. This gives the protein CASSLSAANEQFF.

By frequency in the sample, this clone is medium-sized. The chain carries TRBV19 and TRBJ1-1; no clear D. CDR1 LNHDA and CDR2 SQIVND come from the germline V gene (reference sequence). This CDR3 is built from 13 residues. With 5 bases removed from V and 5 bases from J, the gap between germline ends came to 12 bases. CDR3 amino acids: CASSLTTETEAFF. In DNA form, the CDR3 reads TGTGCCAGTAGTCTTACTACGGAAACTGAAGCTTTCTTT.

The genes are TRBV9 and TRBJ2-5, with 7 bases aligning to TRBD2. Germline V gene sequence: CDR1 SGDLS, CDR2 YYNGEE. The CDR3 has 14 residues. After removal of 0 bases from V and 2 bases from J, the junction contained 1 base not matched to a gene. CDR3 DNA sequence: TGTGCCAGCAGCGTAGACGGGGGGCAAGAGACCCAGTACTTC. This gives the protein CASSVDGGQETQYF. The full variable domain, its missing parts supplied by reference TRBV9 and TRBJ2-5, is DSGVTQTPKHLITATGQRVTLRCSPRSGDLSVYWYQQSLDQGLQFLIQYYNGEERAKGNILERFSAQQFPDLHSELNLSSLELGDSALYFCASSVDGGQETQYFGPGTRLLVL.

V and J are TRBV6-5 and TRBJ2-1; a weak D match, TRBD2 (6 bases). Germline CDR1 MNHEY, CDR2 SVGAGI. This CDR3 comprises 15 residues. Trimming took off 6 bases at V and 8 bases at J, with 20 bases between the two ends. The CDR3 region is CASSFGPIGGYEQFF. CDR3 coding DNA: TGTGCCAGCAGCTTCGGACCCATCGGGGGATATGAGCAGTTCTTC.